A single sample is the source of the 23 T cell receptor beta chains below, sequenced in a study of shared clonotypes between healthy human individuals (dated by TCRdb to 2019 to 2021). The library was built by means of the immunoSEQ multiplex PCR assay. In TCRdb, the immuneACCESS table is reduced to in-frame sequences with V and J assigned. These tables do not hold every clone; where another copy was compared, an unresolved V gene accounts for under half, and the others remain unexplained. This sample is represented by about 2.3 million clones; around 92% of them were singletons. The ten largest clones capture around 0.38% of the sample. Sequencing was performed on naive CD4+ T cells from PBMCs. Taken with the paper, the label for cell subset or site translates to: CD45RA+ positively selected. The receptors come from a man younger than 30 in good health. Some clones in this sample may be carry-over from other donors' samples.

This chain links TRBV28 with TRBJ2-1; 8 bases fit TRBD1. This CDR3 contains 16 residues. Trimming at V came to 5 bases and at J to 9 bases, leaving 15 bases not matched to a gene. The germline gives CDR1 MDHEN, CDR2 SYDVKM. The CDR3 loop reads CASSLPTGAVGGEQFF. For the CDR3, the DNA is TGTGCCAGCAGTCTACCGACAGGGGCCGTTGGGGGTGAGCAGTTCTTC.

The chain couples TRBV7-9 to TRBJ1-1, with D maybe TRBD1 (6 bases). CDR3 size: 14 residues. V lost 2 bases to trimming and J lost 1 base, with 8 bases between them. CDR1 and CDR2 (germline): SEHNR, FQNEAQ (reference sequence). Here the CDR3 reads CASSLQGWNTEAFF. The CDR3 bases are TGTGCCAGCAGCTTACAGGGGTGGAACACTGAAGCTTTCTTT.

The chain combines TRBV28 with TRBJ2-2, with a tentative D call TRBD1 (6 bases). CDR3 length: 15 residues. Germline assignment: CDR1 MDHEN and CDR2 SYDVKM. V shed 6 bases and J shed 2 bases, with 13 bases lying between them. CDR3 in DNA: TGTGCCAGCAGGCCCGGACAGATAAACACCGGGGAGCTGTTTTTT. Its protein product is CASRPGQINTGELFF.

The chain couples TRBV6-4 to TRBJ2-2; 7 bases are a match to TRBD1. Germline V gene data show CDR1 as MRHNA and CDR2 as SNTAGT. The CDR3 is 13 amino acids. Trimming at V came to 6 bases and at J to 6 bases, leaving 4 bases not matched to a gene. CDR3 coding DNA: TGTGCCAGCAGCCGGGACAGCTCCGGGGAGCTGTTTTTT. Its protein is CASSRDSSGELFF.

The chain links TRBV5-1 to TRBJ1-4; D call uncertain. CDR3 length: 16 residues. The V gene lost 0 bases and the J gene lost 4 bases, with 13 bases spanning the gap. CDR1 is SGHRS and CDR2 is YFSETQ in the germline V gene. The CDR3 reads CASSLGLSEGNEKLFF. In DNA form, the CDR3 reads TGCGCCAGCAGCTTGGGCTTGAGTGAGGGTAATGAAAAACTGTTTTTT.

DNA of the CDR3: TGTGCCTGGAGGAGCTCACTCAATCAGCCCCAGCATTTT. Translation: CAWRSSLNQPQHF. The chain employs TRBV30 and TRBJ1-5; D ambiguous. The germline gives CDR1 GTSNPN, CDR2 SVGIG (reference sequence). The CDR3 contains 13 residues. V lost 3 bases to trimming and J lost 3 bases, with 9 bases between them.

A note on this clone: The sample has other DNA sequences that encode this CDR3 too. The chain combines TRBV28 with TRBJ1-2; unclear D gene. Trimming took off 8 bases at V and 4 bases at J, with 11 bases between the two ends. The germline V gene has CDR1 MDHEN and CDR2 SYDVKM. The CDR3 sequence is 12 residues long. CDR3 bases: TGTGCCAGCCGCGCGGGTGGCTATGGCTACACCTTC. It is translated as CASRAGGYGYTF.

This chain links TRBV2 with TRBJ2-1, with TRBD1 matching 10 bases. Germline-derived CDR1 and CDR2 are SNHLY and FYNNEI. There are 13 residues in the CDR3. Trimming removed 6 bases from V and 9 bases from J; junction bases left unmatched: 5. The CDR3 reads CASRRQGAIEQFF. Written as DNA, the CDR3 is TGTGCCAGCAGACGACAGGGGGCGATTGAGCAGTTCTTC.

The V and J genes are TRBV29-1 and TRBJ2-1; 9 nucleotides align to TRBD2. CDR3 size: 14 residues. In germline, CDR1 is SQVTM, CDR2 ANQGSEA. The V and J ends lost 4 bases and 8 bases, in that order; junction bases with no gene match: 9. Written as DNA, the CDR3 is TGCAGCGTTGTAGGCGGGAGGGGGGTAGATGAGCAGTTCTTC. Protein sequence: CSVVGGRGVDEQFF.

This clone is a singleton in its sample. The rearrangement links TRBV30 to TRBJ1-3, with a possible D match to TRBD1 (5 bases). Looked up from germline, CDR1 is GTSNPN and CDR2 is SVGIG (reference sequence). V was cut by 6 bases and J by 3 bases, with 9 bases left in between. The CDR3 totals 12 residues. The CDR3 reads CACIGGGNTIYF. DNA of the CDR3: TGTGCCTGCATTGGGGGTGGAAACACCATATATTTT.

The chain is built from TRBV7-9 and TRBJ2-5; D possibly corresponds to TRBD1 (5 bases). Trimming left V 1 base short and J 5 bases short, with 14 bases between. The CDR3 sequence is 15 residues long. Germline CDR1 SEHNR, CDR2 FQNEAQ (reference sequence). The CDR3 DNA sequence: TGTGCCAGCAGCTTAGACGTCCGACAGAAGGAGACCCAGTACTTC. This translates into CASSLDVRQKETQYF.

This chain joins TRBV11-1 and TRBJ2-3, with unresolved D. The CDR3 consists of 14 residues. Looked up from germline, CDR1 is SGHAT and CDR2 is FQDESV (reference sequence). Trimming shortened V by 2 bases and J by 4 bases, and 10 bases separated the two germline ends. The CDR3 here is CASSLRLGPDTQYF. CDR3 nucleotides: TGTGCCAGCAGCTTACGGCTAGGTCCAGATACGCAGTATTTT.

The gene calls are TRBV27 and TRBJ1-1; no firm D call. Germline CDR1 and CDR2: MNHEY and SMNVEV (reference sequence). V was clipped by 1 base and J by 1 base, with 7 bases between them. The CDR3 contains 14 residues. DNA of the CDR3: TGTGCCAGCAGTTTATATAGGCGGAACACTGAAGCTTTCTTT. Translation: CASSLYRRNTEAFF.

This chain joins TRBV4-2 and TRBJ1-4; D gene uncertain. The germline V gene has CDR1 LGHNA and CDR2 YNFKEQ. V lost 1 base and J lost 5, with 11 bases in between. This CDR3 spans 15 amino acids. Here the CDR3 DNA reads TGTGCCAGCAGCCAAGGCCCCGGCGGAAATGAAAAACTGTTTTTT. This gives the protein CASSQGPGGNEKLFF.

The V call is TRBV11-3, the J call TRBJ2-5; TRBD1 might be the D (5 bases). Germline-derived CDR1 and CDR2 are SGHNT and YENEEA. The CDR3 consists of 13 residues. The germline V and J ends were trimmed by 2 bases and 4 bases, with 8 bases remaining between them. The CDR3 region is CASSLIRGETQYF. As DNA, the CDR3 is TGTGCCAGCAGCTTAATAAGGGGAGAGACCCAGTACTTC. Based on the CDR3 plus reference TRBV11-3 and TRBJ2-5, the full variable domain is EAGVVQSPRYKIIEKKQPVAFWCNPISGHNTLYWYLQNLGQGPELLIRYENEEAVDDSQLPKDRFSAERLKGVDSTLKIQPAELGDSAVYLCASSLIRGETQYFGPGTRLLVL.

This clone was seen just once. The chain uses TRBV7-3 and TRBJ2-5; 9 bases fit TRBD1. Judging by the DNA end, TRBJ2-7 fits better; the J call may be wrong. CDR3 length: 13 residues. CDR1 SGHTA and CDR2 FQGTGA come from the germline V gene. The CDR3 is CASSPGQGREQYF. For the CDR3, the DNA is TGTGCCAGCAGCCCCGGACAGGGGCGCGAGCAGTACTTC.

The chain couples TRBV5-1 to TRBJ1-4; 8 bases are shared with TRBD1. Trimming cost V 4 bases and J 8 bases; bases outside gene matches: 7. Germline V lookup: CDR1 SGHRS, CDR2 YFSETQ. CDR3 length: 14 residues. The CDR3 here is CASSEGQVGEKLFF. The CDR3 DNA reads TGCGCCAGCAGCGAGGGACAGGTAGGAGAAAAACTGTTTTTT.

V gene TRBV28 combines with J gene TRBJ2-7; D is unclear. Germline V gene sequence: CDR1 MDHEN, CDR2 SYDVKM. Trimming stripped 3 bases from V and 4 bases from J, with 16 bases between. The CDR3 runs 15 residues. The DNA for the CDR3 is TGTGCCAGCAGTTTCGATGGTGACCCAACTTACGAGCAGTACTTC. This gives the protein CASSFDGDPTYEQYF. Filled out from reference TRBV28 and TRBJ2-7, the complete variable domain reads DVKVTQSSRYLVKRTGEKVFLECVQDMDHENMFWYRQDPGLGLRLIYFSYDVKMKEKGDIPEGYSVSREKKERFSLILESASTNQTSMYLCASSFDGDPTYEQYFGPGTRLTVT.

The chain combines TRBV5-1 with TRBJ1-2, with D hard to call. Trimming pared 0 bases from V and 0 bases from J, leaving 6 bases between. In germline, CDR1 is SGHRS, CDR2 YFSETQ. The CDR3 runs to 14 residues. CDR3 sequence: CASSLVMSNYGYTF. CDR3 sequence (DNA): TGCGCCAGCAGCTTGGTAATGTCTAACTATGGCTACACCTTC.

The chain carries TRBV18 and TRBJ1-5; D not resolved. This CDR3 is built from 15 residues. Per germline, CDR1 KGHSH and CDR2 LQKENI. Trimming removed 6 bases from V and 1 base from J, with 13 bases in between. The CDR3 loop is CASSPSVDSNQPQHF. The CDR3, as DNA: TGTGCCAGCTCCCCAAGCGTAGACAGCAATCAGCCCCAGCATTTT.

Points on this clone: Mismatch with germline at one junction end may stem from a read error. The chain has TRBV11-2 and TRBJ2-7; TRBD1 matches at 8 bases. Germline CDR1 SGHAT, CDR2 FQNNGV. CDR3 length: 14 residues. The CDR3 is CASSPRTGTYGQYF. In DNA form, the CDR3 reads TGTGCCAGCAGCCCTCGGACAGGGACCTACGGGCAGTACTTC. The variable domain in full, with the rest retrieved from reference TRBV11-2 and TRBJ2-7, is EAGVAQSPRYKIIEKRQSVAFWCNPISGHATLYWYQQILGQGPKLLIQFQNNGVVDDSQLPKDRFSAERLKGVDSTLKIQPAKLEDSAVYLCASSPRTGTYGQYFGPGTRLTVT.

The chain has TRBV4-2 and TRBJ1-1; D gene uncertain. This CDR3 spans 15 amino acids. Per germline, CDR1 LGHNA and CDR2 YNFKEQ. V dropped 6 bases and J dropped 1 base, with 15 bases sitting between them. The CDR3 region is CASRKTDFTNTEAFF. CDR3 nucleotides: TGTGCCAGCAGGAAAACGGACTTCACGAACACTGAAGCTTTCTTT.

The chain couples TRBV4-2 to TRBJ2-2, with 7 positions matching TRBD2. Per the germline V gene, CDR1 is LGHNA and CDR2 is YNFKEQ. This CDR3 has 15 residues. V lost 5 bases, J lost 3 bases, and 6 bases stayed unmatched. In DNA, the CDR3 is TGTGCCAGCAGCTTAGCGGGTCGGGACACCGGGGAGCTGTTTTTT. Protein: CASSLAGRDTGELFF.